The 29 T cell receptor beta chains in this list originate from one sample, sequenced in a study of blood T cell repertoires in COVID-19 (TCRdb year 2020). The library was generated by the immunoSEQ multiplex PCR assay. Sourced from immuneACCESS, this table was stored by TCRdb with only in-frame sequences that have V and J called. A share of the clones is absent; for the studies checked, an unresolved V gene accounts for under half, and the remainder has no known explanation. Counted in this sample were around 100,000 clones; about 90% of them appeared once. Jointly, the top ten make up around 16% of the sample. The sequenced sample consisted of peripheral blood. These TCRs come from a man in his forties or fifties with acute or convalescent COVID-19.

The rearrangement joins TRBV24-1 to TRBJ1-1, with TRBD1 identical over 10 bases. The V gene's germline CDR1 is KGHDR and CDR2 SFDVKD. With V trimmed by 5 bases and J by 11 bases, 13 bases remained unmatched. The CDR3 runs to 15 residues. DNA of the CDR3: TGTGCCACCAGTGGAGGCAGCCGGGACAGGGGAATGGCTTTCTTT. Its translation: CATSGGSRDRGMAFF.

In its sample, this clone was seen a few times. The CDR3 bases are TGCGCCAGCAGTGCCTTGGAGACCCAGTACTTC. It translates to CASSALETQYF. The chain employs TRBV10-2 and TRBJ2-5, with D unresolved. This CDR3 is 11 amino acids long. The V gene lost 4 bases and the J gene lost 5 bases, with 5 bases spanning the gap. The germline V gene has CDR1 WSHSY and CDR2 SAAADI.

The table lists this clone with a few counts. V is TRBV7-2 and J is TRBJ1-5; 11 positions match TRBD1. Germline CDR1 SGHTA, CDR2 FQGNSA. This CDR3 comprises 16 residues. J was trimmed by 7 bases and V by 5 bases; bases with no gene match: 10. CDR3 bases: TGTGCCAGCAGCCTAATCGGACAGGGGGCTGGGCAGCCCCAGCATTTT. Its protein product is CASSLIGQGAGQPQHF. The full variable domain, with the rest looked up from reference TRBV7-2 and TRBJ1-5, is GAGVSQSPSNKVTEKGKDVELRCDPISGHTALYWYRQSLGQGLEFLIYFQGNSAPDKSGLPSDRFSAERTGGSVSTLTIQRTQQEDSAVYLCASSLIGQGAGQPQHFGDGTRLSIL.

This sequence joins TRBV2 and TRBJ2-3; TRBD1 aligns across 8 bases. V was pared by 7 bases and J by 0 bases, with 6 bases of the junction left unmatched. Germline V gives CDR1 SNHLY, CDR2 FYNNEI. CDR3 length equals 15 residues. CDR3 in DNA: TGTGCCAGCACGGACAGGGCCTCTAGCACAGATACGCAGTATTTT. It yields the protein CASTDRASSTDTQYF.

This chain links TRBV5-8 with TRBJ2-3; no definite D call. The germline V gene encodes CDR1 SGHTS and CDR2 YDEGEE. This CDR3 region has 15 residues. With 2 bases removed from V and 1 base from J, the gap between germline ends came to 11 bases. The DNA for the CDR3 is TGTGCCAGCAGCTTAACTTGGTATGGCACAGATACGCAGTATTTT. This sequence encodes CASSLTWYGTDTQYF.

Here the CDR3 DNA reads TGTGCCAGCAGCGCCCGACAGGGTACTACCGGGGAGCAGTACTTC. This gives the protein CASSARQGTTGEQYF. The J gene is TRBJ2-7, the V gene TRBV5-8; 7 bases map to TRBD1. Germline V gene data show CDR1 as SGHTS and CDR2 as YDEGEE. V dropped 4 bases and J dropped 7; count of bases not matched to a gene: 14. The CDR3 has 15 amino acids.

The genes are TRBV30 and TRBJ1-1; TRBD1 is a possible D gene (5 bases). This CDR3 comprises 15 residues. Deletions cut 0 bases from V and 0 bases from J, with 11 bases between. Per germline, CDR1 GTSNPN and CDR2 SVGIG (reference sequence). DNA of the CDR3: TGTGCCTGGAGTGTACTAAACAGGATGAACACTGAAGCTTTCTTT. The encoded protein is CAWSVLNRMNTEAFF.

This chain links TRBV5-1 with TRBJ1-1, with TRBD1 as a possible D gene (5 bases). Germline CDR1 SGHRS, CDR2 YFSETQ. The ends were cut back, 1 base at V and 6 bases at J, with 16 bases in the middle. The CDR3 spans 15 residues. DNA for the CDR3: TGCGCCAGCAGCTTGTTCGTCAGGGAAGAGGCTGAAGCTTTCTTT. As protein: CASSLFVREEAEAFF. The variable domain in full, with the rest retrieved from reference TRBV5-1 and TRBJ1-1, is KAGVTQTPRYLIKTRGQQVTLSCSPISGHRSVSWYQQTPGQGLQFLFEYFSETQRNKGNFPGRFSGRQFSNSRSEMNVSTLELGDSALYLCASSLFVREEAEAFFGQGTRLTVV.

This chain uses TRBV12-3 or TRBV12-4 with TRBJ2-1; no clear D. The CDR3 totals 13 residues. The V end was cut by 3 bases, the J end by 1 base, with 4 bases between. The CDR3 nucleotides read TGTGCCAGCAGTTTCGAGTCCTACAATGAGCAGTTCTTC. Protein sequence: CASSFESYNEQFF.

V usage is TRBV5-1 and J usage is TRBJ2-6; 7 bases match TRBD1. V dropped 4 bases and J dropped 0; count of bases not matched to a gene: 19. Germline-derived CDR1 and CDR2 are SGHRS and YFSETQ. The CDR3 length is 21 residues. CDR3 sequence reads: CASSPRGPGTARHSGANVLTF. CDR3 sequence (DNA): TGCGCCAGCAGCCCCCGGGGACCGGGGACAGCCCGACACTCTGGGGCCAACGTCCTGACTTTC.

CDR3 DNA: TGTGCCAGCAGCCAAGTCCCGACTAGCTCTGGAAACACCATATATTTT. It translates to CASSQVPTSSGNTIYF. V and J are TRBV3-1 (or the pseudogene TRBV3-2) and TRBJ1-3; no definite D call. Germline lookup yields CDR1 LGHDT and CDR2 YNNKEL (reference sequence). V was pared by 1 base and J by 0 bases, with 10 bases between. The CDR3 is made up of 16 amino acids.

This clone occurred once. V usage is TRBV7-2 and J usage is TRBJ2-3, with D tentatively TRBD2 (7 bases). Germline CDR1 is SGHTA and CDR2 is FQGNSA. The V end lost 0 bases, the J end lost 5 bases, and 12 bases lay between the germline ends. There are 15 residues in the CDR3. The CDR3 bases are TGTGCCAGCAGCTTAGCGGGGGGGGCGGTAGATACGCAGTATTTT. This sequence encodes CASSLAGGAVDTQYF.

J is TRBJ2-7 and V is TRBV27, with D possibly matching TRBD2 (6 bases). V lost 5 bases and J lost 6, with 11 bases in between. The CDR3 runs to 12 residues. Germline assignment: CDR1 MNHEY and CDR2 SMNVEV (reference sequence). CDR3 sequence reads: CASSPTGGEQYF. CDR3 bases: TGTGCCAGCAGTCCGACCGGGGGCGAGCAGTACTTC.

The rearrangement uses TRBV15 and TRBJ2-3; TRBD2 matches at 11 bases. Per germline, CDR1 LNHNV and CDR2 YYDKDF (reference sequence). After removal of 1 base from V and 2 bases from J, the junction contained 5 bases not matched to a gene. CDR3 length: 17 residues. The CDR3 loop is CATSRVPSGGITDTQYF. The CDR3 DNA is TGTGCCACCAGCAGAGTCCCTAGCGGGGGGATCACAGATACGCAGTATTTT.

The chain couples TRBV5-4 to TRBJ2-3; 16 nucleotides match TRBD2. Germline lookup yields CDR1 SGHNT and CDR2 YYREEE (reference sequence). The CDR3 contains 18 residues. The junction had 5 bases not matched to a gene; V was cut back by 3 bases and J by 1 base. The DNA for the CDR3 is TGTGCCAGCAGCTCGGGACTAGCGGGGGGGATGGGCACAGATACGCAGTATTTT. Protein: CASSSGLAGGMGTDTQYF.

The CDR3: CASSFDRGLRGYTF. The CDR3 DNA follows: TGCGCCAGCAGCTTTGACAGGGGGCTCCGCGGCTACACCTTC. V is TRBV5-1 and J is TRBJ1-2, with 10 bases matching TRBD1. Germline V lookup: CDR1 SGHRS, CDR2 YFSETQ. This CDR3 has 14 residues. The V and J ends lost 2 bases and 8 bases, in that order; junction bases with no gene match: 6. Full variable domain (missing parts from reference TRBV5-1 and TRBJ1-2): KAGVTQTPRYLIKTRGQQVTLSCSPISGHRSVSWYQQTPGQGLQFLFEYFSETQRNKGNFPGRFSGRQFSNSRSEMNVSTLELGDSALYLCASSFDRGLRGYTFGSGTRLTVV.

The chain is built from TRBV7-2 and TRBJ1-5; D not certain. The CDR3 runs 13 residues. The V gene's germline CDR1 is SGHTA and CDR2 FQGNSA. Between the trimmed V and J ends, which lost 1 base and 4 bases, there was a span of 5 bases. This CDR3 reads CASSLDRNQPQHF. The CDR3 nucleotides read TGTGCCAGCAGCTTAGATCGGAATCAGCCCCAGCATTTT. Full variable domain (rest looked up from reference TRBV7-2 and TRBJ1-5): GAGVSQSPSNKVTEKGKDVELRCDPISGHTALYWYRQSLGQGLEFLIYFQGNSAPDKSGLPSDRFSAERTGGSVSTLTIQRTQQEDSAVYLCASSLDRNQPQHFGDGTRLSIL.

The table lists this clone with a count of one. The V gene is TRBV12-5, the J gene TRBJ2-3; 15 nucleotides agree with TRBD2. CDR1 and CDR2 from the germline V gene are LGHNT and FRNRAP. J gave up 2 bases and V 5 bases, and 2 bases lay outside the gene matches. The CDR3 extends over 16 amino acids. The CDR3 protein is CASGGTSGGLTDTQYF. Written as DNA, the CDR3 is TGTGCTAGTGGTGGGACTAGCGGGGGGCTCACAGATACGCAGTATTTT.

Here the CDR3 reads CASSLGLAIETQYF. The CDR3 nucleotides read TGTGCCAGCAGCTTGGGACTAGCGATAGAGACCCAGTACTTC. The rearrangement links TRBV7-7 to TRBJ2-5; 10 bases agree with TRBD2. With V trimmed by 3 bases and J by 4 bases, 2 bases remained unmatched. The CDR3 has 14 amino acids. CDR1 is SSHAT, CDR2 FNYEAQ, per germline (reference sequence).

The rearrangement uses TRBV5-4 and TRBJ2-3, with TRBD1 matching 8 bases. The J segment lost 3 bases and the V segment lost 0 bases, leaving 3 bases of the junction unmatched. The CDR3 consists of 15 residues. The V gene's germline CDR1 is SGHNT and CDR2 YYREEE (reference sequence). CDR3 DNA: TGTGCCAGCAGCTTGGGGCAGGGGGCAACAGATACGCAGTATTTT. This codes for CASSLGQGATDTQYF.

The chain carries TRBV2 and TRBJ1-1; D might be TRBD1 (5 bases). V was shortened by 6 bases and J by 3 bases, with 20 bases between the two germline ends. CDR3 length: 16 residues. CDR1 SNHLY and CDR2 FYNNEI come from the germline V gene. The CDR3 is CASRQEGFGADTEAFF. The DNA for the CDR3 is TGTGCCAGCAGGCAGGAGGGTTTCGGGGCGGACACTGAAGCTTTCTTT.

This CDR3 reads CATSWTQGRNQPQHF. CDR3 nucleotides: TGTGCCACCAGCTGGACCCAGGGGCGGAATCAGCCCCAGCATTTT. V and J are TRBV15 and TRBJ1-5; TRBD1 might be the D (6 bases). The CDR3 sequence is 15 residues long. Trimming pared 5 bases from V and 4 bases from J, leaving 15 bases between. Germline loops: CDR1 LNHNV, CDR2 YYDKDF (reference sequence).

This rearrangement joins TRBV6-5 to TRBJ2-7; TRBD1 aligns across 9 bases. From germline, CDR1 is MNHEY and CDR2 SVGAGI. This CDR3 is built from 15 residues. Trimming at V came to 0 bases and at J to 2 bases, leaving 2 bases not matched to a gene. This CDR3 is CASSYSGTGPYEQYF. The CDR3 bases are TGTGCCAGCAGTTACTCAGGGACAGGGCCCTACGAGCAGTACTTC.

The gene calls are TRBV24-1 and TRBJ1-1; no clear D gene. The CDR3 spans 12 residues. Germline CDR1 KGHDR, CDR2 SFDVKD. V was pared by 0 bases and J by 9 bases, with 7 bases between. CDR3 nucleotides: TGTGCCACCAGTGATTTGTCGGGGAAAGCTTTCTTT. Translating gives CATSDLSGKAFF.

This clone was observed a single time. The rearrangement joins TRBV11-2 to TRBJ2-5; TRBD1 aligns across 8 bases. The CDR3 totals 16 residues. Trimming at V came to 0 bases and at J to 6 bases, leaving 9 bases not matched to a gene. Germline V gene data show CDR1 as SGHAT and CDR2 as FQNNGV. In DNA form, the CDR3 reads TGTGCCAGCAGCTTAGATCGACAGGGGCGAAGGAAGACCCAGTACTTC. Translation: CASSLDRQGRRKTQYF.

Notes on this clone: The sample holds other DNA sequences that translate to the same CDR3. This sequence joins TRBV7-8 and TRBJ1-5; 9 nucleotides agree with TRBD1. The CDR3 sequence is 14 residues long. V lost 1 base and J lost 6; bases outside the gene matches: 1. From germline, CDR1 is SGHVS and CDR2 FQNEAQ. The CDR3 region is CASSLGGQGQPQHF. The DNA of the CDR3 is TGTGCCAGCAGCTTAGGGGGACAGGGTCAGCCCCAGCATTTT.

This chain joins TRBV6-2 or TRBV6-3 and TRBJ1-1; D possibly corresponds to TRBD1 (6 bases). CDR3 length: 15 residues. The germline gives CDR1 MNHEY, CDR2 SVGEGT. The V gene lost 0 bases and the J gene lost 4 bases, with 12 bases spanning the gap. CDR3 in DNA: TGTGCCAGCAGTTACTCAGCAGGGGTGGTCACTGAAGCTTTCTTT. This sequence encodes CASSYSAGVVTEAFF.

The V and J genes are TRBV9 and TRBJ1-2; D not resolved. This CDR3 contains 13 residues. V lost 0 bases to trimming and J lost 7 bases, with 10 bases between them. Germline V gene data show CDR1 as SGDLS and CDR2 as YYNGEE. The CDR3 DNA is TGTGCCAGCAGCGTAGTAGAGGGAAGTGGCTACACCTTC. This translates into CASSVVEGSGYTF.

The chain is built from TRBV27 and TRBJ2-3; 8 bases map to TRBD2. V lost 2 bases and J lost 5; bases outside the gene matches: 6. Germline CDR1 and CDR2: MNHEY and SMNVEV (reference sequence). The CDR3 runs to 15 residues. CDR3 in DNA: TGTGCCAGCAGTTTACCGGGGGGGCCTATAGATACGCAGTATTTT. Translating gives CASSLPGGPIDTQYF.